These 18 T cell receptor beta chains originate from one sample sequenced in a study of T cell responses to AZD1222 COVID-19 vaccine. Method: immunoSEQ multiplex PCR; TCRdb's copy keeps in-frame clones and lacks some. The table has about 35,000 clones, approximately 86% seen once. The material was peripheral blood, obtained on day 0 of AZD1222 vaccination. The receptors derive from an adult in good health.

The chain carries TRBV4-3 and TRBJ1-2, with TRBD1 as a possible D gene (5 bases). The length of the CDR3 is 14 residues. Germline CDR1 is LGHNA and CDR2 is YSLEER. V dropped 1 base and J dropped 7 bases, with 13 bases sitting between them. The CDR3: CASSQADRRGGYTF. The CDR3 coding sequence is TGCGCCAGCAGCCAAGCCGACAGAAGAGGTGGCTACACCTTC.

The chain is built from TRBV4-1 and TRBJ2-3; D possibly corresponds to TRBD2 (6 bases). CDR3 length: 15 amino acids. With 4 bases removed from V and 2 bases from J, the gap between germline ends came to 13 bases. CDR1 and CDR2 (germline): MGHRA, YSYEKL. The CDR3: CASSPGVSPTDTQYF. The CDR3 DNA is TGCGCCAGCAGCCCGGGGGTCTCCCCCACAGATACGCAGTATTTT.

This rearrangement joins TRBV19 to TRBJ2-5; D call uncertain. Germline CDR1 reads LNHDA; CDR2 reads SQIVND (reference sequence). The CDR3 contains 17 residues. The V end was cut by 3 bases, the J end by 2 bases, with 19 bases between. Here the CDR3 reads CASSMGLWQDAQETQYF. DNA for the CDR3: TGTGCCAGTAGTATGGGCCTCTGGCAGGACGCTCAAGAGACCCAGTACTTC.

This rearrangement joins TRBV5-4 to TRBJ1-4; possibly TRBD1 for D (5 bases). Germline loops: CDR1 SGHNT, CDR2 YYREEE (reference sequence). The CDR3 contains 17 residues. Trimming removed 4 bases from V and 0 bases from J, with 16 bases in between. The CDR3 region is CASSLFGGGSTNEKLFF. The CDR3 bases are TGTGCCAGCAGCCTATTTGGCGGGGGTTCAACTAATGAAAAACTGTTTTTT. The whole variable domain, remainder taken from reference TRBV5-4 and TRBJ1-4, is ETGVTQSPTHLIKTRGQQVTLRCSSQSGHNTVSWYQQALGQGPQFIFQYYREEENGRGNFPPRFSGLQFPNYSSELNVNALELDDSALYLCASSLFGGGSTNEKLFFGSGTQLSVL.

V is TRBV5-1 and J is TRBJ1-2; D unresolved. The ends were cut back, 0 bases at V and 0 bases at J, with 9 bases in the middle. The length of the CDR3 is 15 residues. CDR1 is SGHRS and CDR2 is YFSETQ in the germline V gene. CDR3 sequence (DNA): TGCGCCAGCAGCTTGGGCCCAGAAGCTAACTATGGCTACACCTTC. Translated, it gives CASSLGPEANYGYTF.

The rearrangement uses TRBV20-1 and TRBJ2-1, with D tentatively TRBD2 (6 bases). Germline-derived CDR1 and CDR2 are DFQATT and SNEGSKA (reference sequence). The CDR3 loop spans 14 amino acids. Trimming pared 6 bases from V and 8 bases from J, leaving 20 bases between. In nucleotides, the CDR3 is TGCAGTGCCAGTACTCGGGGGTACGGAGATGAGCAGTTCTTC. Encoded protein: CSASTRGYGDEQFF.

The J gene is TRBJ1-6, the V gene TRBV3-1 (or the pseudogene TRBV3-2); D gene ambiguous. This CDR3 is built from 16 residues. V was pared by 4 bases and J by 6 bases, with 16 bases between. The V gene's germline CDR1 is LGHDT and CDR2 YNNKEL (reference sequence). The CDR3 region has the DNA TGTGCCAGCAGCCTGCCCCTCGGGGATAGTAATTCACCCCTCCACTTT. Its translation is CASSLPLGDSNSPLHF.

The V gene is TRBV9, the J gene TRBJ2-3; 8 nucleotides align to TRBD2. Germline values: CDR1 SGDLS, CDR2 YYNGEE. Unmatched junction bases numbered 7, after V lost 0 bases and J lost 4 bases. There are 16 residues in the CDR3. The CDR3 sequence: CASSVDYGRAADTQYF. In DNA, the CDR3 is TGTGCCAGCAGCGTAGACTACGGGAGGGCCGCAGATACGCAGTATTTT.

This chain uses TRBV3-1 (or the pseudogene TRBV3-2) with TRBJ1-5, with D hard to call. With 3 bases removed from V and 4 bases from J, the gap between germline ends came to 7 bases. CDR1 is LGHDT, CDR2 YNNKEL, per germline (reference sequence). This CDR3 has 13 residues. The CDR3 nucleotides read TGTGCCAGCAGCCAGGACCTTAATCAGCCCCAGCATTTT. This codes for CASSQDLNQPQHF.

This chain links TRBV20-1 with TRBJ2-7; D is uncertain. Germline values: CDR1 DFQATT, CDR2 SNEGSKA (reference sequence). This CDR3 has 12 residues. The ends were cut back, 3 bases at V and 2 bases at J, with 8 bases in the middle. DNA of the CDR3: TGCAGTGCTAGTAAGGTAGCCTACGAGCAGTACTTC. Translated, it gives CSASKVAYEQYF.

J is TRBJ1-1 and V is TRBV7-2, with 8 bases fitting TRBD1. The V gene end was trimmed by 5 bases and the J gene end by 5 bases; junction bases not matched to a gene: 13. This CDR3 comprises 16 residues. The germline V gene encodes CDR1 SGHTA and CDR2 FQGNSA. CDR3 sequence reads: CASSHRTGTLKTEAFF. DNA of the CDR3: TGTGCCAGCAGCCACCGGACAGGGACACTTAAAACTGAAGCTTTCTTT.

The CDR3: CASSPRPGLATQYF. The DNA of the CDR3 is TGTGCCAGCAGCCCGCGGCCGGGACTAGCTACGCAGTATTTT. The genes are TRBV5-5 and TRBJ2-3, with 9 nucleotides matching TRBD2. The V gene's germline CDR1 is SGHKS and CDR2 YYEKEE (reference sequence). Unmatched junction bases numbered 8, after V lost 4 bases and J lost 8 bases. The CDR3 covers 14 residues.

This clone was recorded a few times. This chain joins TRBV4-1 and TRBJ2-7; D gene unclear. The V and J ends lost 1 base and 0 bases respectively, with 10 bases between them. The CDR3 spans 15 residues. Germline lookup yields CDR1 MGHRA and CDR2 YSYEKL. The DNA for the CDR3 is TGCGCCAGCAGCCAAGTGCTCGGCCTCTCCTACGAGCAGTACTTC. Encoded protein: CASSQVLGLSYEQYF.

This clone has only a few counts. The J gene is TRBJ1-2, the V gene TRBV12-3 or TRBV12-4; D gene uncertain. This CDR3 spans 12 amino acids. V dropped 1 base and J dropped 5 bases, with 5 bases sitting between them. The CDR3, as DNA: TGTGCCAGCAGTTTAGGGGTATATGGCTACACCTTC. Translated, it gives CASSLGVYGYTF.

The gene calls are TRBV20-1 and TRBJ1-2; TRBD1 might be the D (5 bases). Trimming cost V 3 bases and J 7 bases, with 9 bases left between them. This CDR3 contains 11 residues. Germline V gene sequence: CDR1 DFQATT, CDR2 SNEGSKA (reference sequence). CDR3 sequence: CSASRGGGYTF. The CDR3 DNA reads as TGCAGTGCTAGTCGGGGGGGTGGCTACACCTTC.

The rearrangement links TRBV28 to TRBJ1-2, with D possibly TRBD1 on 5 matching bases. The ends were cut back, 5 bases at V and 8 bases at J, with 12 bases in the middle. The germline V gene encodes CDR1 MDHEN and CDR2 SYDVKM. The CDR3 runs to 12 residues. This chain's CDR3 is CASSPQGRGYTF. The CDR3 region has the DNA TGTGCCAGCAGTCCCCAGGGTAGAGGCTACACCTTC.

The chain links TRBV6-2 or TRBV6-3 to TRBJ2-2, with 8 bases aligning to TRBD2. Germline trimming cut 5 bases from V and 5 bases from J; bases unmatched to any gene: 7. The germline CDR1 and CDR2 sequences are MNHEY and SVGEGT. The CDR3 has 15 amino acids. DNA of the CDR3: TGTGCCAGCAGTGACACTGGACTAGCTACCGGGGAGCTGTTTTTT. Its protein product is CASSDTGLATGELFF.

This chain links TRBV15 with TRBJ2-1; D may be TRBD1 (6 bases). CDR1 and CDR2 from the germline V gene are LNHNV and YYDKDF (reference sequence). V was shortened by 1 base and J by 5 bases, with 9 bases between the two germline ends. This CDR3 is 14 amino acids long. CDR3 in DNA: TGTGCCACCAGCAGAGGGGGGCAGAACAATGAGCAGTTCTTC. Translating gives CATSRGGQNNEQFF.